The source of this TCR beta chain is a study of T cell changes during pregnancy in multiple sclerosis (dated by TCRdb to 2018 to 2020). With respect to the entire study: The study examined how the T cell repertoire changed over the course of pregnancy in women with multiple sclerosis.

Library prep was done by the immunoSEQ multiplex PCR assay. In its TCRdb copy, this immuneACCESS table keeps in-frame sequences only and misses some clones. Where compared with another copy, unresolved V genes explain less than half of these, and the others have no known cause. The sample has about 25,000 clones on record, about nine tenths of them singletons. The ten largest account for around an eighth of the sample. A note on this clone: Its recognized antigen is unknown. No quality values exist for individual bases; no much larger clone is one base distant.

Trimming removed 2 bases from V and 6 bases from J; the gene matches leave 7 bases unexplained. From the cysteine up to the phenylalanine, the CDR3 has a length of 15 residues. The kept DNA is CDR3 alone, 45 bases in frame from the first base. The CDR1 and CDR2 encoded by the germline V gene are MNHNS and SASEGT. This receptor was taken from a female donor in good health, enrolled as a control in a pregnancy study. The sequencing used CD8+ T cells from peripheral blood mononuclear cells, collected in the first trimester of pregnancy. Here the chain combines TRBV6-1 and TRBJ2-3, with 8 bases matching TRBD2. The CDR3 in this case is CASSESAGGADTQYF. At the DNA level, the sequence is TGTGCCAGCAGTGAATCGGCGGGAGGTGCGGATACGCAGTATTTT.